This TCR beta chain derives from a study of Ad26.COV2.S vaccination and SARS-CoV-2 variants. Study information: Donor joined the COV1001 Ad26.COV2.S trial arm. Administration of Ad26.COV2.S was intramuscular, either once or twice 56 days apart.

Deletions cut 2 bases from V and 7 bases from J, with 9 bases between. The CDR3 is 12 residues long. Looked up from germline, CDR1 is SGHRS and CDR2 is YFSETQ. The treatment was: about 20 received Ad26.COV2.S at low or high dose, single or two shots; about 5 received placebo; per-sample allocation not given. Samples were taken on day 63 after the first vaccine or placebo injection. Recruitment in Boston yielded a donor of adult age, 18-55 years. Clones were sequenced by immunoSEQ multiplex PCR, and TCRdb holds only the in-frame ones, with some missing. The data hold a few hundred thousand clones, with more than 75% observed a single time. With regard to this clone: No antigen is known for it.

General study points: A substantial breadth of spike-specific CD8+ and CD4+ T cell responses after vaccination has been reported.

The origin of this receptor is a person aged 18 to 59 who received the Ad26.COV2.S COVID-19 vaccine or a placebo. The chain joins TRBV5-1 to TRBJ1-2, with no clear D. Sample: peripheral blood, taken in a trial of Ad26.COV2.S vaccine versus placebo. The CDR3 loop reads CASSLSRGGYTF. The CDR3 nucleotides read TGCGCCAGCAGCTTAAGCAGAGGTGGCTACACCTTC.